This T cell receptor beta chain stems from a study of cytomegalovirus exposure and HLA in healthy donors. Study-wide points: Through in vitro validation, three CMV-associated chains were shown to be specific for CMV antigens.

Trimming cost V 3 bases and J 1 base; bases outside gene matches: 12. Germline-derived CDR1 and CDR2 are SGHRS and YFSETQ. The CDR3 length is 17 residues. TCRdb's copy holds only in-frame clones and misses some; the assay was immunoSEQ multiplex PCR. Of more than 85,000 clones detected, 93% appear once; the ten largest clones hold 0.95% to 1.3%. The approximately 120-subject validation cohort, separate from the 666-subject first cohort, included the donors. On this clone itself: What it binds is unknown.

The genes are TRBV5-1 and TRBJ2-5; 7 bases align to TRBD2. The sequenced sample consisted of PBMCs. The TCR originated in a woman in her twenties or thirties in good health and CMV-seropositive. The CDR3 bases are TGCGCCAGCAGCTCCCTTGGGGGGGGAGTCACCCAAGAGACCCAGTACTTC. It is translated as CASSSLGGGVTQETQYF.